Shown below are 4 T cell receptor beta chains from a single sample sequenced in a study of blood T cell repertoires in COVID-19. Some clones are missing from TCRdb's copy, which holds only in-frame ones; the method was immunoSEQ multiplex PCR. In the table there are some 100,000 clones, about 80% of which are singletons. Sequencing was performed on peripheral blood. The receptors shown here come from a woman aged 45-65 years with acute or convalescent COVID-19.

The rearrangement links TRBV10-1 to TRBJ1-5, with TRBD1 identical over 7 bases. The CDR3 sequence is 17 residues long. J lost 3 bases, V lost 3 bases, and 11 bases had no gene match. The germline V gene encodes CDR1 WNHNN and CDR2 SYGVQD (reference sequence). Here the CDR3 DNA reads TGCGCCAGCAGTGAACTGGGGACAGAGGGCCCCAATCAGCCCCAGCATTTT. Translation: CASSELGTEGPNQPQHF.

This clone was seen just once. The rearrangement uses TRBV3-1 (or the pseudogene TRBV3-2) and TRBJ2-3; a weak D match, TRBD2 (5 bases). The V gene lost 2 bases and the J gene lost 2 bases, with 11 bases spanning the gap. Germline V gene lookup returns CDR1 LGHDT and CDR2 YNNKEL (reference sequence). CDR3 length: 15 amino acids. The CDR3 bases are TGTGCCAGCAGCCAATGGCGAGGGAACACAGATACGCAGTATTTT. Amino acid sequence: CASSQWRGNTDTQYF.

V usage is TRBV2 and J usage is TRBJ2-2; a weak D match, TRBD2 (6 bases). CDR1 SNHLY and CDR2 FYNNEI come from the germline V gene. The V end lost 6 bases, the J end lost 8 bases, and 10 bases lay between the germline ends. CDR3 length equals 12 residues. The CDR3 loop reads CASSKGRGELFF. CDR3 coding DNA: TGTGCCAGCAGCAAAGGGAGGGGGGAGCTGTTTTTT.

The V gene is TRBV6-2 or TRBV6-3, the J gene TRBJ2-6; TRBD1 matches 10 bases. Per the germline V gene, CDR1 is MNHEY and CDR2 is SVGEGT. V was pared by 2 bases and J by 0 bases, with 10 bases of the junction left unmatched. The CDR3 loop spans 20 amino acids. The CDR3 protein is CASSYLTGTGVLSGANVLTF. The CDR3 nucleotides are TGTGCCAGCAGTTACCTCACCGGGACAGGGGTTCTCTCTGGGGCCAACGTCCTGACTTTC.